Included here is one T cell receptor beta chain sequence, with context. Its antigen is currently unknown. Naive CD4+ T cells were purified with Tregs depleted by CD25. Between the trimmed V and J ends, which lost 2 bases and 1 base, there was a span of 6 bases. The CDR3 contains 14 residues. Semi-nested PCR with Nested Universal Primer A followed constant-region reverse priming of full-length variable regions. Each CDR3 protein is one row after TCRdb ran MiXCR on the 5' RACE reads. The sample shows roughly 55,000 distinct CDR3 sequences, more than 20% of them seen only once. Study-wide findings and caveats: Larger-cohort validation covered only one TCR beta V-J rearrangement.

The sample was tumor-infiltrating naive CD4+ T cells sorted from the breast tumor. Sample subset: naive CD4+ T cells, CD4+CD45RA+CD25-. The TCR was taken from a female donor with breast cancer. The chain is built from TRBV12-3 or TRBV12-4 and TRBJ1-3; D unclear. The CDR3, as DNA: TGTGCCAGCAGTTTATACAATTCTGGAAACACCATATATTTT. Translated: CASSLYNSGNTIYF.